The 28 T cell receptor beta chains listed next were all sequenced from one sample in a study of blood T cell repertoires in COVID-19. Here immunoSEQ multiplex PCR was the method, and the copy in TCRdb shows in-frame clones only, minus some. Counted here are some 300,000 clones, approximately 89% occurring once; the ten biggest clones make up 6.9%. The sequencing sample was made of peripheral blood. These receptors were collected from a young woman who had recovered from COVID-19.

For the CDR3, the DNA is TGTGCCAGCTATAAATTCGGGGGGGTTCGAATTTACGAGCAGTACTTC. Encoded protein: CASYKFGGVRIYEQYF. This rearrangement joins TRBV27 to TRBJ2-7; 8 nucleotides agree with TRBD2. Looked up from germline, CDR1 is MNHEY and CDR2 is SMNVEV (reference sequence). V was clipped by 8 bases and J by 4 bases; unmatched bases: 16. The CDR3 has 16 residues.

The chain links TRBV11-3 to TRBJ2-2; D is unclear. Germline loops: CDR1 SGHNT, CDR2 YENEEA. The CDR3 covers 13 residues. Deletions cut 1 base from V and 5 bases from J, with 5 bases between. The CDR3 coding sequence is TGTGCCAGCAGCTTAGTAGTAACCGGGGAGCTGTTTTTT. Its translation is CASSLVVTGELFF. The variable domain in full, completed from reference TRBV11-3 and TRBJ2-2, reads EAGVVQSPRYKIIEKKQPVAFWCNPISGHNTLYWYLQNLGQGPELLIRYENEEAVDDSQLPKDRFSAERLKGVDSTLKIQPAELGDSAVYLCASSLVVTGELFFGEGSRLTVL.

The chain carries TRBV5-1 and TRBJ2-2, with D unclear. CDR3 length equals 14 residues. The V end lost 2 bases, the J end lost 1 base, and 6 bases lay between the germline ends. Germline assignment: CDR1 SGHRS and CDR2 YFSETQ. CDR3 DNA: TGCGCCAGCAGCTTACACAGGAACACCGGGGAGCTGTTTTTT. Translated: CASSLHRNTGELFF.

The sample holds a few counts of this clone. This chain connects TRBV18 to TRBJ1-4; weak D call: TRBD1 (5 bases). Trimming shortened V by 4 bases and J by 7 bases, and 16 bases separated the two germline ends. The CDR3 totals 15 residues. Germline assignment: CDR1 KGHSH and CDR2 LQKENI. CDR3 nucleotide sequence: TGTGCCAGCTCACAAGGGGCGGTGGCTAGTGAAAAACTGTTTTTT. It yields the protein CASSQGAVASEKLFF.

The rearrangement joins TRBV2 to TRBJ2-4; 9 nucleotides agree with TRBD1. The germline V gene has CDR1 SNHLY and CDR2 FYNNEI. This CDR3 contains 13 residues. J lost 6 bases, V lost 6 bases, and 3 bases had no gene match. The CDR3 loop reads CASRPGQGNIQYF. CDR3 DNA sequence: TGTGCCAGCAGACCGGGACAGGGAAACATTCAGTACTTC.

J is TRBJ2-3 and V is TRBV4-1, with 7 bases aligning to TRBD2. The length of the CDR3 is 15 residues. With V trimmed by 1 base and J by 3 bases, 4 bases remained unmatched. Germline V gene lookup returns CDR1 MGHRA and CDR2 YSYEKL. The CDR3 region is CASSQGGGTTDTQYF. CDR3 coding DNA: TGCGCCAGCAGCCAAGGGGGGGGGACGACAGATACGCAGTATTTT.

The genes are TRBV9 and TRBJ1-5; 9 nucleotides agree with TRBD1. V was pared by 3 bases and J by 0 bases, with 4 bases of the junction left unmatched. Germline assignment: CDR1 SGDLS and CDR2 YYNGEE. The CDR3 consists of 16 residues. The CDR3, as DNA: TGTGCCAGCAGCGCAGGACAGGGGACTAGCAATCAGCCCCAGCATTTT. Residues: CASSAGQGTSNQPQHF.

The CDR3 coding sequence is TGTGCCAGTAGTATGAGGGCACAGCCCCTCACTGAAGCTTTCTTT. This encodes CASSMRAQPLTEAFF. The chain has TRBV19 and TRBJ1-1; D remains unclear. CDR3 length equals 15 residues. Germline CDR1 is LNHDA and CDR2 is SQIVND (reference sequence). V dropped 3 bases and J dropped 4 bases, with 15 bases sitting between them.

This CDR3 reads CASSDGFRGSNQPQHF. CDR3 sequence (DNA): TGTGCCAGCAGTGATGGTTTCAGGGGTAGCAATCAGCCCCAGCATTTT. The V gene is TRBV6-1, the J gene TRBJ1-5, with D possibly matching TRBD1 (6 bases). Germline V gene sequence: CDR1 MNHNS, CDR2 SASEGT. The CDR3 spans 16 residues. V was pared by 3 bases and J by 0 bases, with 12 bases between.

V gene TRBV6-5 combines with J gene TRBJ1-2, with D perhaps matching TRBD1 (5 bases). There are 15 residues in the CDR3. The V end lost 9 bases, the J end lost 4 bases, and 21 bases lay between the germline ends. The germline V gene encodes CDR1 MNHEY and CDR2 SVGAGI. CDR3 coding DNA: TGTGCCAGTTCGAATAGGCGGGGCCGCGGCTATGGCTACACCTTC. Protein product: CASSNRRGRGYGYTF.

This clone was recorded at least ten times. The chain uses TRBV3-1 (or the pseudogene TRBV3-2) and TRBJ2-2; D may be TRBD2 (5 bases). Trimming stripped 0 bases from V and 1 base from J, with 9 bases between. The CDR3 runs to 16 residues. CDR1 is LGHDT and CDR2 is YNNKEL in the germline V gene (reference sequence). The CDR3 is CASSQDEGRNTGELFF. The CDR3 nucleotides read TGTGCCAGCAGCCAAGACGAGGGAAGGAACACCGGGGAGCTGTTTTTT.

The chain couples TRBV29-1 to TRBJ2-5; TRBD2 matches 11 bases. Germline V gene data show CDR1 as SQVTM and CDR2 as ANQGSEA. The CDR3 loop spans 16 amino acids. Trimming took 4 bases from V and 5 from J; bases not matched to a gene: 12. CDR3 DNA sequence: TGCAGCGTTGCGGGGATAGCGGGGGGGCGAGGCGAGACCCAGTACTTC. Translated, it gives CSVAGIAGGRGETQYF.

This clone has just one count. The J gene is TRBJ2-7, the V gene TRBV6-1; 7 nucleotides agree with TRBD1. The CDR3 totals 14 residues. Germline V gene lookup returns CDR1 MNHNS and CDR2 SASEGT. The junction had 6 bases not matched to a gene; V was cut back by 2 bases and J by 5 bases. The CDR3 nucleotides read TGTGCCAGCAGTGAAACTGGACAGGAGGACGAGCAGTACTTC. It is translated as CASSETGQEDEQYF.

This chain links TRBV28 with TRBJ2-1, with 10 bases aligning to TRBD1. The CDR3 runs 14 residues. Germline CDR1 reads MDHEN; CDR2 reads SYDVKM. J was trimmed by 8 bases and V by 8 bases; bases with no gene match: 9. CDR3 coding DNA: TGTGCCAGCGGGGAGCGACAGGGGGCTGATGAGCAGTTCTTC. It specifies CASGERQGADEQFF.

J is TRBJ1-1 and V is TRBV10-3, with D tentatively TRBD1 (6 bases). The V gene's germline CDR1 is ENHRY and CDR2 SYGVKD. Trimming removed 1 base at V and 3 bases at J, with 12 bases between. The CDR3 sequence is 15 residues long. CDR3 sequence reads: CAISELGDTYTEAFF. DNA for the CDR3: TGTGCCATCAGTGAGTTGGGGGACACCTACACTGAAGCTTTCTTT.

V usage is TRBV19 and J usage is TRBJ1-1; 7 bases are a match to TRBD1. V shed 7 bases and J 0 bases; nucleotides not matched to a gene: 2. This CDR3 has 13 residues. CDR1 is LNHDA and CDR2 is SQIVND in the germline V gene (reference sequence). The chain's CDR3 is CASKDRVNTEAFF. The CDR3 coding sequence is TGTGCCAGTAAAGACAGGGTGAACACTGAAGCTTTCTTT.

This clone was detected once. The V call is TRBV27, the J call TRBJ1-2; maybe TRBD1 (5 bases). The germline V gene encodes CDR1 MNHEY and CDR2 SMNVEV (reference sequence). V was clipped by 6 bases and J by 4 bases, with 15 bases between them. The CDR3 is made up of 14 amino acids. The CDR3 DNA is TGTGCCAGCAGGGCCAGGGCGCAGGGCTATGGCTACACCTTC. Translated, it gives CASRARAQGYGYTF.

This chain connects TRBV5-1 to TRBJ2-5; 10 bases line up with TRBD2. This CDR3 has 15 amino acids. Germline V lookup: CDR1 SGHRS, CDR2 YFSETQ. After removal of 5 bases from V and 3 bases from J, the junction contained 7 bases not matched to a gene. In DNA form, the CDR3 reads TGCGCCAGCAGGGCAGCGGGGGGGCCGGAAGAGACCCAGTACTTC. Translation gives CASRAAGGPEETQYF.

This chain's CDR3 is CASSISHAGGTQETQYF. CDR3 bases: TGTGCCAGTAGTATCTCCCACGCAGGGGGTACACAAGAGACCCAGTACTTC. The V and J genes are TRBV19 and TRBJ2-5; 7 bases match TRBD1. The CDR3 extends over 17 amino acids. Per germline, CDR1 LNHDA and CDR2 SQIVND (reference sequence). V lost 3 bases and J lost 2; bases outside the gene matches: 12.

The chain uses TRBV10-3 and TRBJ1-4; D perhaps matches TRBD1 (6 bases). Trimming removed 3 bases from V and 3 bases from J, with 14 bases in between. The CDR3 loop spans 16 amino acids. Germline V gene sequence: CDR1 ENHRY, CDR2 SYGVKD. The CDR3: CAISDHRTASNEKLFF. CDR3 coding DNA: TGTGCCATCAGTGATCACCGGACAGCCTCTAATGAAAAACTGTTTTTT.

The V gene is TRBV13, the J gene TRBJ2-1; 7 bases agree with TRBD2. In germline, CDR1 is PRHDT, CDR2 FYEKMQ (reference sequence). The CDR3 runs 15 residues. V was clipped by 5 bases and J by 10 bases; unmatched bases: 14. This chain's CDR3 is CASSLGIAGLPEQFF. For the CDR3, the DNA is TGTGCCAGCAGCCTCGGAATAGCGGGCCTCCCCGAGCAGTTCTTC.

The V gene is TRBV5-1, the J gene TRBJ2-2, with D possibly matching TRBD1 (7 bases). In germline, CDR1 is SGHRS, CDR2 YFSETQ. Trimming removed 4 bases from V and 5 bases from J, with 12 bases in between. The CDR3 totals 14 residues. CDR3: CASSPTGRTGELFF. In nucleotides, the CDR3 is TGCGCCAGCAGCCCGACAGGGAGGACCGGGGAGCTGTTTTTT.

The rearrangement uses TRBV28 and TRBJ2-7; the D gene is possibly TRBD2 (6 bases). Germline V lookup: CDR1 MDHEN, CDR2 SYDVKM. Trimming cost V 8 bases and J 3 bases, with 20 bases left between them. This CDR3 has 15 residues. The CDR3 nucleotides read TGTGCCAGCGGGGTGGGGGGAACCGGAGGCTACGAGCAGTACTTC. Protein: CASGVGGTGGYEQYF.

The CDR3 loop is CASSLGPSGGFSTDTQYF. CDR3 DNA: TGCGCCAGCAGCTTGGGGCCTAGCGGGGGGTTTAGCACAGATACGCAGTATTTT. The rearrangement uses TRBV5-1 and TRBJ2-3, with 11 bases matching TRBD2. With V trimmed by 0 bases and J by 0 bases, 6 bases remained unmatched. Germline loops: CDR1 SGHRS, CDR2 YFSETQ. The CDR3 extends over 18 amino acids.

The rearrangement joins TRBV7-9 to TRBJ1-1, with D possibly TRBD1 on 5 matching bases. There are 14 residues in the CDR3. Germline-derived CDR1 and CDR2 are SEHNR and FQNEAQ (reference sequence). V lost 0 bases and J lost 5, with 10 bases in between. The CDR3 coding sequence is TGTGCCAGCAGCTTAGCCCTAGGGGTGACTGAAGCTTTCTTT. It yields the protein CASSLALGVTEAFF. Filled out from reference TRBV7-9 and TRBJ1-1, the complete variable domain reads DTGVSQNPRHKITKRGQNVTFRCDPISEHNRLYWYRQTLGQGPEFLTYFQNEAQLEKSRLLSDRFSAERPKGSFSTLEIQRTEQGDSAMYLCASSLALGVTEAFFGQGTRLTVV.

V gene TRBV5-4 combines with J gene TRBJ2-2; 12 bases line up with TRBD2. Germline V gives CDR1 SGHNT, CDR2 YYREEE (reference sequence). Trimming took 4 bases from V and 0 from J; bases not matched to a gene: 7. The CDR3 totals 18 residues. This CDR3 is CASSGGLAGVANTGELFF. The CDR3 DNA is TGTGCCAGCAGCGGGGGACTAGCGGGTGTCGCGAACACCGGGGAGCTGTTTTTT.

The J gene is TRBJ1-1, the V gene TRBV6-4; maybe TRBD1 (5 bases). The V and J ends lost 5 bases and 2 bases respectively, with 12 bases between them. Germline lookup yields CDR1 MRHNA and CDR2 SNTAGT. The CDR3 length is 14 residues. The CDR3: CASSLDRPNTEAFF. The DNA for the CDR3 is TGTGCCAGCAGTTTAGACAGACCTAACACTGAAGCTTTCTTT.

The table lists this clone with a count of one. The chain joins TRBV27 to TRBJ1-2; TRBD1 matches at 10 bases. The germline V gene encodes CDR1 MNHEY and CDR2 SMNVEV (reference sequence). Trimming cost V 5 bases and J 7 bases; bases outside gene matches: 13. CDR3 length: 16 amino acids. CDR3 in DNA: TGTGCCAGCAGTCTCCCTGACAGGGGGCGCATTTCTGGCTACACCTTC. Protein product: CASSLPDRGRISGYTF.